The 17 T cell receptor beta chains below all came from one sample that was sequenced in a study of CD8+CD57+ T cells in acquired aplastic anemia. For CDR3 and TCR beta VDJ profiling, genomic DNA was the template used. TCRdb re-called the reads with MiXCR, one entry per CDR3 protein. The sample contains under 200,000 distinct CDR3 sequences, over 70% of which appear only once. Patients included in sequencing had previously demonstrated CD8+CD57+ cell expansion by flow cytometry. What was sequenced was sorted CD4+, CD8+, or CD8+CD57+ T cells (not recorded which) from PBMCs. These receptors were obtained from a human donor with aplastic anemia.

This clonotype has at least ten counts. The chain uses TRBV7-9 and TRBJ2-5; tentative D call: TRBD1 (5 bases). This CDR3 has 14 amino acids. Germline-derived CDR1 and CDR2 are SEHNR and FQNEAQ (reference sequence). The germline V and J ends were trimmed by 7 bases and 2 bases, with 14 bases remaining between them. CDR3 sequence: CASTSGSLQETQYF. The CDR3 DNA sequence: TGTGCCAGCACGTCAGGGTCCTTACAAGAGACCCAGTACTTC. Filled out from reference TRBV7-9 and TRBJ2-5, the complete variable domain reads DTGVSQNPRHKITKRGQNVTFRCDPISEHNRLYWYRQTLGQGPEFLTYFQNEAQLEKSRLLSDRFSAERPKGSFSTLEIQRTEQGDSAMYLCASTSGSLQETQYFGPGTRLLVL.

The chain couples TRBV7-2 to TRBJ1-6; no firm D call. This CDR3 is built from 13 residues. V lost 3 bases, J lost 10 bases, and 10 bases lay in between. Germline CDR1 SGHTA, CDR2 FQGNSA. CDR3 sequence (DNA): TGTGCCAGCAGCTTGGGCAGGCAATCACCCCTCCACTTT. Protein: CASSLGRQSPLHF. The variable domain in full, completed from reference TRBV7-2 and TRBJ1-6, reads GAGVSQSPSNKVTEKGKDVELRCDPISGHTALYWYRQSLGQGLEFLIYFQGNSAPDKSGLPSDRFSAERTGGSVSTLTIQRTQQEDSAVYLCASSLGRQSPLHFGNGTRLTVT.

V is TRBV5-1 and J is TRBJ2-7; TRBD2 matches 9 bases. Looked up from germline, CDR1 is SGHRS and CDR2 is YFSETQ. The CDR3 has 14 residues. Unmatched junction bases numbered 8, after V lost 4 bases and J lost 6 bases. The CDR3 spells CASSQIAGAPEQYF. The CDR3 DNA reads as TGCGCCAGCAGCCAAATAGCGGGGGCACCCGAGCAGTACTTC.

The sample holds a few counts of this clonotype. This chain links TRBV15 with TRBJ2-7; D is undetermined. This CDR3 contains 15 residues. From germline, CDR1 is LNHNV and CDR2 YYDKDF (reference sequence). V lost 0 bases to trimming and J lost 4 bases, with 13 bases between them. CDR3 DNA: TGTGCCACCAGCAGAGATTATGGGCGCAGGTACGAGCAGTACTTC. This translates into CATSRDYGRRYEQYF.

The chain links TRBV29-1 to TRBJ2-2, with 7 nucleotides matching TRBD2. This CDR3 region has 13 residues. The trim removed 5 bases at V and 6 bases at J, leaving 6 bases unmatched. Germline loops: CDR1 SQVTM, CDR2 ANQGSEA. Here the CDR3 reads CSVPAAGAGELFF. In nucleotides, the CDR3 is TGCAGCGTTCCTGCCGCGGGGGCCGGGGAGCTGTTTTTT.

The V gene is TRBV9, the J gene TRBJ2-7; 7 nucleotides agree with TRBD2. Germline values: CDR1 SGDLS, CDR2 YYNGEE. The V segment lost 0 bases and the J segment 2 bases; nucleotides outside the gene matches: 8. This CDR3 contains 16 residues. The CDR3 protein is CASSVGERDPAYEQYF. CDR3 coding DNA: TGTGCCAGCAGCGTAGGCGAGCGGGACCCAGCCTACGAGCAGTACTTC.

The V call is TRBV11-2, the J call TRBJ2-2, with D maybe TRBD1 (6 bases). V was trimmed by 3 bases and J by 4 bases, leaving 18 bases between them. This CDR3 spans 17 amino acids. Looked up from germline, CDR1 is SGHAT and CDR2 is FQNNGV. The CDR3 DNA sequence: TGTGCCAGCAGCTTCTTCGCTGAGACAGGTTTCACCGGGGAGCTGTTTTTT. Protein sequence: CASSFFAETGFTGELFF.

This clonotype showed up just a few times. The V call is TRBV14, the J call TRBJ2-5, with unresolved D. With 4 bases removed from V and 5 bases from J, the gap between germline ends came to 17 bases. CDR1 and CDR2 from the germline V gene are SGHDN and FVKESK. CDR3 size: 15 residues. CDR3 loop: CASSPRTTSGETQYF. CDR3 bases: TGTGCCAGCAGCCCCCGGACGACGAGTGGGGAGACCCAGTACTTC.

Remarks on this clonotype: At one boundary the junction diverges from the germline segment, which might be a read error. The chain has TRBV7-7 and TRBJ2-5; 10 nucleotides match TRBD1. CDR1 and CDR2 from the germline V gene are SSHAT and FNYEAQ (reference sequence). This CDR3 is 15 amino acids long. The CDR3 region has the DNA TGTGCTAGCAGCCCAGGGACAGGGGTACAAGAGACCCAGTACTTC. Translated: CASSPGTGVQETQYF.

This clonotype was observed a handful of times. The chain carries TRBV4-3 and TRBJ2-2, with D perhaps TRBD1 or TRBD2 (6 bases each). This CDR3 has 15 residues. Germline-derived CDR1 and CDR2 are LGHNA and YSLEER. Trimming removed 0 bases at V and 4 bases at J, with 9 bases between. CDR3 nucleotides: TGCGCCAGCAGCCAAGAGAGGGGGGTCACCGGGGAGCTGTTTTTT. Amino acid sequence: CASSQERGVTGELFF.

CDR3 in amino acids: CASSEGTGGNSPLHF. In nucleotides, the CDR3 is TGTGCCAGCAGTGAGGGGACAGGGGGTAATTCACCCCTCCACTTT. V is TRBV2 and J is TRBJ1-6, with 11 bases that match TRBD1. The germline CDR1 and CDR2 sequences are SNHLY and FYNNEI. The CDR3 loop spans 15 amino acids. The ends lost 3 bases at V and 6 bases at J; junction bases unmatched: 1. Supplemented by reference TRBV2 and TRBJ1-6, the full variable domain reads EPEVTQTPSHQVTQMGQEVILRCVPISNHLYFYWYRQILGQKVEFLVSFYNNEISEKSEIFDDQFSVERPDGSNFTLKIRSTKLEDSAMYFCASSEGTGGNSPLHFGNGTRLTVT.

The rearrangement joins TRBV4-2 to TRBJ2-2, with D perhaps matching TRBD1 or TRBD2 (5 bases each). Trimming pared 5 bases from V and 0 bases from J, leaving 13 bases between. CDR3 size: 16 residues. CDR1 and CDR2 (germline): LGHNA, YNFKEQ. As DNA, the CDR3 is TGTGCCAGCAGCTTGAGTAAGGGACCGAACACCGGGGAGCTGTTTTTT. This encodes CASSLSKGPNTGELFF.

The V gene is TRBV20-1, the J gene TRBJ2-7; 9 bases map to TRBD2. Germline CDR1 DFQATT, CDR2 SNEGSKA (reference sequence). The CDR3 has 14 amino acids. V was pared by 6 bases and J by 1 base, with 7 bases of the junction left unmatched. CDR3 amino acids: CSAPTSGGSYEQYF. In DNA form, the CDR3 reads TGCAGTGCCCCGACTAGCGGAGGGTCCTACGAGCAGTACTTC.

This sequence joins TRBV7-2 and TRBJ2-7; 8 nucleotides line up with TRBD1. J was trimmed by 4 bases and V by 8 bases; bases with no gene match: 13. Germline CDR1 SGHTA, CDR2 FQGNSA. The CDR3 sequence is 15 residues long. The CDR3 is CASLPRDRMFYEQYF. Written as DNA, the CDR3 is TGTGCCAGCCTTCCCCGGGACAGGATGTTTTACGAGCAGTACTTC.

CDR3 region: CASSGREGFQETQYF. CDR3 bases: TGTGCCAGCAGCGGTCGGGAGGGCTTTCAAGAGACCCAGTACTTC. The chain carries TRBV7-8 and TRBJ2-7; 8 nucleotides agree with TRBD2. The DNA matches TRBJ2-5 better at its end, which makes the J call doubtful. Germline values: CDR1 SGHVS, CDR2 FQNEAQ. This CDR3 spans 15 amino acids.

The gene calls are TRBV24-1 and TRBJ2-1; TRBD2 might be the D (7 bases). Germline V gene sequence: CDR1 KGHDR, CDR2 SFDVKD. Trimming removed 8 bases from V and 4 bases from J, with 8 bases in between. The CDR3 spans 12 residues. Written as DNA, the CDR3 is TGTGCCACCAAGGGGGGGTACAATGAGCAGTTCTTC. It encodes CATKGGYNEQFF.

The CDR3 here is CASSLEGYVQYF. The DNA for the CDR3 is TGTGCCAGCAGCTTGGAAGGCTATGTGCAGTACTTC. This chain uses TRBV5-4 with TRBJ2-7; D gene uncertain. CDR1 and CDR2 (germline): SGHNT, YYREEE (reference sequence). The CDR3 covers 12 residues. With 0 bases removed from V and 9 bases from J, the gap between germline ends came to 10 bases.